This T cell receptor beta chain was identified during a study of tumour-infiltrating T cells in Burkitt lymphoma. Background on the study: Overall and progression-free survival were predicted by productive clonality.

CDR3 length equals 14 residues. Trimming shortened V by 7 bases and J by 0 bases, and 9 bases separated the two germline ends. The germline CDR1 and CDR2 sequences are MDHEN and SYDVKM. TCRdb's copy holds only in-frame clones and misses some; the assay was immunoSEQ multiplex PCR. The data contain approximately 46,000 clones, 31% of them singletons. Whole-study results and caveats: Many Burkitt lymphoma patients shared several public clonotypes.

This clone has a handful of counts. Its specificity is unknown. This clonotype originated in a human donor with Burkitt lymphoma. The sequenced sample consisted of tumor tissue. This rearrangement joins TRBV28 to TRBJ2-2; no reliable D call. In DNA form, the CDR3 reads TGTGCCAGCACGCCGAGCCCGAACACCGGGGAGCTGTTTTTT. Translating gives CASTPSPNTGELFF.